This T cell receptor (beta chain) was identified in a study of CD8 T cells in ankylosing spondylitis. Study-wide results and caveats: Characteristic, it appeared, of ankylosing spondylitis blood was a TCR beta motif of eight or nine highly homologous variants. Researchers report that disease-linked clones proved CD8+ and relatively rare in peripheral blood. Earlier literature documents some of the motif variants in reactive arthritis synovial fluid and blood. Clones tied to disease were said to be significantly enriched in matched ankylosing spondylitis synovial fluid.

Making the TCR beta libraries involved quantitative 5'-RACE with molecular barcodes. TCRdb reprocessed the 5' RACE reads via MiXCR and lists one record per CDR3 protein. The table includes 100,000 or so distinct CDR3 sequences, around 8.3% detected once. Details on this clonotype: Its target is unknown.

The source material was blood, either unsorted or a sorted T cell fraction (not recorded which). The clonotype originates from a male donor with ankylosing spondylitis.

Written as DNA, the CDR3 is TGTGCCAGCAGCCTTAGCGGGCCCACAGATACGCAGTATTTT. It yields the protein CASSLSGPTDTQYF. The chain employs TRBV12-3 or TRBV12-4 and TRBJ2-3; 7 bases align to TRBD2. This CDR3 has 14 amino acids. Trimming took 6 bases from V and 2 from J; bases not matched to a gene: 5.